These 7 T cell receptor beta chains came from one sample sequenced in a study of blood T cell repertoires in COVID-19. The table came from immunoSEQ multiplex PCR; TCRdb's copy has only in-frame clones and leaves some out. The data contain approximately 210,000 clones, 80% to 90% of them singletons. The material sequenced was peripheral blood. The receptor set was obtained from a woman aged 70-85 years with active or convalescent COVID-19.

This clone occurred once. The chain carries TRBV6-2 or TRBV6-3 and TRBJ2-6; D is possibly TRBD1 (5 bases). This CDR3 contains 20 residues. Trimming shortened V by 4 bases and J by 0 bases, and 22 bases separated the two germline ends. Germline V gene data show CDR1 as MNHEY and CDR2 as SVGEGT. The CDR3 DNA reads TGTGCCAGCAGTTGGTGGGGCACCGCCACCCAGAGCTCTGGGGCCAACGTCCTGACTTTC. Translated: CASSWWGTATQSSGANVLTF.

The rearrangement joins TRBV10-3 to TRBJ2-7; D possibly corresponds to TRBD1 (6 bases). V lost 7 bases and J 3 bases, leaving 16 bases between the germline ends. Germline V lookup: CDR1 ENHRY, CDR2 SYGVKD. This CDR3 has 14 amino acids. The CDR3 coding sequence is TGTGCCATCAAGTCTCCGGGACAAGTCTACGAGCAGTACTTC. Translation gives CAIKSPGQVYEQYF.

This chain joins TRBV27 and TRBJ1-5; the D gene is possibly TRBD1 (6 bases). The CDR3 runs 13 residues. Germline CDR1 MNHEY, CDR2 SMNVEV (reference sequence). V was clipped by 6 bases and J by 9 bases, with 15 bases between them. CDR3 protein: CASSSGPRGPQHF. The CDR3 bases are TGTGCCAGCAGCTCCGGGCCCAGGGGGCCCCAGCATTTT.

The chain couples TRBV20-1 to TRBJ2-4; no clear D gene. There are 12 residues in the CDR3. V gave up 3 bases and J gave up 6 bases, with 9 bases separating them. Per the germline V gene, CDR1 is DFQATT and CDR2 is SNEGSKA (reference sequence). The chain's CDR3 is CSASTPPNIQYF. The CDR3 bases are TGCAGTGCTAGTACACCCCCAAACATTCAGTACTTC.

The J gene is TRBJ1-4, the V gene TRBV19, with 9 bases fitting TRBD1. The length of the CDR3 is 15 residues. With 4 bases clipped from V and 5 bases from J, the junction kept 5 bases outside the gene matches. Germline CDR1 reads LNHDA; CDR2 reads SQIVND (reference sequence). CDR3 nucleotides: TGTGCCAGTAGTAGTCAGACAGGGGGGAATGAAAAACTGTTTTTT. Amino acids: CASSSQTGGNEKLFF.

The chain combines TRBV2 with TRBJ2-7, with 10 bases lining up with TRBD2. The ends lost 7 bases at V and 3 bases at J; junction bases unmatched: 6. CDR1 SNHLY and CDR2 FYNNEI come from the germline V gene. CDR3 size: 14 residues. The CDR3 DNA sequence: TGTGCCAGCAAGTTACTAGCGGGACACTACGAGCAGTACTTC. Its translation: CASKLLAGHYEQYF. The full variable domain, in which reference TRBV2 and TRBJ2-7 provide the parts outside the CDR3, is EPEVTQTPSHQVTQMGQEVILRCVPISNHLYFYWYRQILGQKVEFLVSFYNNEISEKSEIFDDQFSVERPDGSNFTLKIRSTKLEDSAMYFCASKLLAGHYEQYFGPGTRLTVT.

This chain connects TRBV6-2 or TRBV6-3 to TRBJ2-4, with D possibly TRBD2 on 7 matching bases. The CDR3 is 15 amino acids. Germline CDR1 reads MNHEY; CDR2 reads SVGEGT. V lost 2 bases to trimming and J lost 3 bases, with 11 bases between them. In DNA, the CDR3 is TGTGCCAGCAGTTACGGGGGGGCGGGCAAAAACATTCAGTACTTC. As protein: CASSYGGAGKNIQYF.